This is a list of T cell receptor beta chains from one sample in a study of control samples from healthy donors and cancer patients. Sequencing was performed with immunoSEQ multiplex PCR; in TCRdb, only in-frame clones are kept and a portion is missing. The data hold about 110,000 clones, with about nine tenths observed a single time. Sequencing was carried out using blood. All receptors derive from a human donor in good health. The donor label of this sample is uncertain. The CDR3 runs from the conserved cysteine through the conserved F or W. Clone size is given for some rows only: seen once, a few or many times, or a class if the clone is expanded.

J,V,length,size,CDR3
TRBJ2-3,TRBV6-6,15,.,CASSPGTGLTDTQYF
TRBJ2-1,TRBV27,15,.,CASTSLTGGSNEQFF
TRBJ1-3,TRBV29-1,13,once,CSVDSGAGNTIYF
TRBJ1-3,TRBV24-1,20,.,CATSDGGTGGLPSSGNTIYF
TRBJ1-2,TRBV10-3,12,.,CAISELGRSYTF
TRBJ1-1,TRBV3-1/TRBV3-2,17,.,CASSQYGQGAPNTEAFF
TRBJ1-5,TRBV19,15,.,CASSIGMGGWQPQHF
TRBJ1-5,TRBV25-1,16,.,CASSEDDGQPNQPQHF
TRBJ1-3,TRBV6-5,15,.,CASKEGGIPTGAIYF
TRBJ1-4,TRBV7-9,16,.,CASSLAGDRGDEKLFF
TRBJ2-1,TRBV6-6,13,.,CASSYSGEAQQFF
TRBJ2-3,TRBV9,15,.,CASSEGLAGTDTQYF
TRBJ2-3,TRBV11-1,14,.,CASSLGPRTDTQYF
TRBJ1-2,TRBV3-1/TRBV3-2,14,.,CASSRTGGDYGYTF
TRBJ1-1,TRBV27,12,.,CASSFRGTEAFF
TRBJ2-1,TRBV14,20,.,CASSQSLGLAGWSSYNEQFF
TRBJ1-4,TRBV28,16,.,CASSLVGRDMNEKLFF
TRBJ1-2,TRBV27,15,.,CASSTQGSMNYGYTF
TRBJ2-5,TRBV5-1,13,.,CASSPTGQETQYF
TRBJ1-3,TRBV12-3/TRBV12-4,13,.,CASRGYSGNTIYF
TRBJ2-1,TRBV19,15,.,CASSPVGGVYNEQFF
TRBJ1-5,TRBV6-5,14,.,CASRPGAINQPQHF
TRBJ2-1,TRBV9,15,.,CASSVEGSHTNEQFF
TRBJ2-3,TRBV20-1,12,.,CSASPSTDTQYF
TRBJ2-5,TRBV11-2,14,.,CASSTGTGQETQYF
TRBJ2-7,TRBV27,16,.,CASISVPGQGPYEQYF
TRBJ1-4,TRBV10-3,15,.,CAISEGQGFGEKLFF
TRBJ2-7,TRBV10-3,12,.,CAISEGQEKQYF
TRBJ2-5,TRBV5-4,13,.,CASSEGRGETQYF
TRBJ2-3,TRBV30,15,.,CAWVDAGAVTDTQYF
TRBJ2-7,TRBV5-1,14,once,CASSMGPEAYEQYF
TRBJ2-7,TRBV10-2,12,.,CASGRTGPEQYF
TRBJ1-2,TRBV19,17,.,CASSIDGPGGPNYGYTF
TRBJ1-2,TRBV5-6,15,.,CASSLGGGAGYGYTF
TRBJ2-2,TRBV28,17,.,CASTPLSGTGYTGELFF
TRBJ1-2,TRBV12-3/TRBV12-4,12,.,CASSFLGTGYTF
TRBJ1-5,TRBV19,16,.,CASSPDGTNSNQPQHF
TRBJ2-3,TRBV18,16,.,CASSRASGGGTDTQYF
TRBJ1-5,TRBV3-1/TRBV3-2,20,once,CASSQDWTKRVRLDNQPQHF
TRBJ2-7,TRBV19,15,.,CASSPTGTGGYEQYF
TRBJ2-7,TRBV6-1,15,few,CASSEAGTESYEQYF
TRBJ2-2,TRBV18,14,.,CASSMEGATGELFF
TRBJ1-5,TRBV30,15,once,CAWSVDGGSNQPQHF
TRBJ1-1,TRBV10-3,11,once,CAISSGPEAFF
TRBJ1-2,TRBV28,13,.,CASSPYMTDGYTF
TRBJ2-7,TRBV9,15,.,CASSAWDNPLYEQYF
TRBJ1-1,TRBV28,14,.,CASSLVTGRTEAFF